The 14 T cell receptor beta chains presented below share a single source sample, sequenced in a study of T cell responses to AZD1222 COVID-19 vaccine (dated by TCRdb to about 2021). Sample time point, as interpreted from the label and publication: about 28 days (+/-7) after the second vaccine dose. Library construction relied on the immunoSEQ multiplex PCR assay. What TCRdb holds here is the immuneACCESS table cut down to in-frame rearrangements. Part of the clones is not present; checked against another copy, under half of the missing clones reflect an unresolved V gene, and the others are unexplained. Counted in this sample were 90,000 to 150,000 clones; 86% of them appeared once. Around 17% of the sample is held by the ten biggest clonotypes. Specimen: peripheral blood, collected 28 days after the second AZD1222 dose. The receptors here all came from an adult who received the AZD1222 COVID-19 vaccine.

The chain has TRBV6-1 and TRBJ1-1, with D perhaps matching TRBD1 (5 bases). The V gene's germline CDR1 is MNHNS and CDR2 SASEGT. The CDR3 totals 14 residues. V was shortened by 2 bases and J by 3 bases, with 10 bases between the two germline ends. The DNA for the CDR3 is TGTGCCAGCAGTGAACGTGGGGACGACACTGAAGCTTTCTTT. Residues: CASSERGDDTEAFF.

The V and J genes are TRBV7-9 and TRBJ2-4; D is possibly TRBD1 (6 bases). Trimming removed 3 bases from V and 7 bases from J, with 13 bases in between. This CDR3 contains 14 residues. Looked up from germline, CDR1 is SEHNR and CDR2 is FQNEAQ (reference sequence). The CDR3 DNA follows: TGTGCCAGCAGCTTCGCAGGGGTTGGGAACATTCAGTACTTC. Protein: CASSFAGVGNIQYF.

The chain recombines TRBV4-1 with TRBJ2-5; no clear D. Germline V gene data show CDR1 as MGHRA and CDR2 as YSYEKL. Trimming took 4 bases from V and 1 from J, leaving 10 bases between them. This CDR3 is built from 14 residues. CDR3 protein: CASSRSTTQETQYF. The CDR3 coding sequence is TGCGCCAGCAGCCGCAGCACTACCCAAGAGACCCAGTACTTC.

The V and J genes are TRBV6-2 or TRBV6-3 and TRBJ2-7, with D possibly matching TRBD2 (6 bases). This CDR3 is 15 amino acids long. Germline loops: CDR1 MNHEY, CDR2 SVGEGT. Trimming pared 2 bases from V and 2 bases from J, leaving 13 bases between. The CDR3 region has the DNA TGTGCCAGCAGTTACCCTAGGGGAGGTGCCTACGAGCAGTACTTC. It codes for CASSYPRGGAYEQYF.

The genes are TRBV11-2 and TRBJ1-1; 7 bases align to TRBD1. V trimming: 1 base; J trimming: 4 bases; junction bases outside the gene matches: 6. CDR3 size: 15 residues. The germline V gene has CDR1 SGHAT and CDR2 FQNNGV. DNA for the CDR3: TGTGCCAGCAGCTTAGTCGAGGGGGCGGGCACTGAAGCTTTCTTT. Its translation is CASSLVEGAGTEAFF.

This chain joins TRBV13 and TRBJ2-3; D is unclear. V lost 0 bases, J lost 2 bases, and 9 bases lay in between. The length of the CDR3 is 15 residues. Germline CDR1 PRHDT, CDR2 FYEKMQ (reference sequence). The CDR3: CASSLGVLTTDTQYF. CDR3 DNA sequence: TGTGCCAGCAGCTTAGGAGTTCTTACCACAGATACGCAGTATTTT.

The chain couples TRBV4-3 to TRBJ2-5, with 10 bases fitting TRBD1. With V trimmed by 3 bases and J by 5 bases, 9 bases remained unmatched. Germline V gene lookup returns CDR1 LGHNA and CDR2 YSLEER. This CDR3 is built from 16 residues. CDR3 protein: CASSQGMTGGHETQYF. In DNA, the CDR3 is TGCGCCAGCAGCCAGGGCATGACAGGGGGCCATGAGACCCAGTACTTC.

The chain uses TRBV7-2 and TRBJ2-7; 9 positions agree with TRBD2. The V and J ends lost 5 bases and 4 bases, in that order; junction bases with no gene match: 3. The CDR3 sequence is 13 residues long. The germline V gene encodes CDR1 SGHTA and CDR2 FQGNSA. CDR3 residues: CASSGLAGYEQYF. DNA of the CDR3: TGTGCCAGCAGCGGTCTAGCGGGGTACGAGCAGTACTTC. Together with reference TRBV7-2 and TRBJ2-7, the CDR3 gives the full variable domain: GAGVSQSPSNKVTEKGKDVELRCDPISGHTALYWYRQSLGQGLEFLIYFQGNSAPDKSGLPSDRFSAERTGGSVSTLTIQRTQQEDSAVYLCASSGLAGYEQYFGPGTRLTVT.

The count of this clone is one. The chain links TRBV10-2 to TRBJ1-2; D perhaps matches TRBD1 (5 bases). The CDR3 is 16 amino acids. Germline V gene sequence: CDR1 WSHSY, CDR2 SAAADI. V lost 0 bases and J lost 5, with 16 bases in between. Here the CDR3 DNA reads TGCGCCAGCAGTGAGTCGATACGGGACGGAATGTATGGCTACACCTTC. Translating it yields CASSESIRDGMYGYTF.

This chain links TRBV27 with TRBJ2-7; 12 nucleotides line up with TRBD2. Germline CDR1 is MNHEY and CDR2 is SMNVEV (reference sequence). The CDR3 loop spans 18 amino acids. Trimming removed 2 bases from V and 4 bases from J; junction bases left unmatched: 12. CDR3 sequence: CASSLLSSGGAVLYEQYF. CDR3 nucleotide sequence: TGTGCCAGCAGTTTACTCTCTAGCGGGGGGGCTGTTTTGTACGAGCAGTACTTC.

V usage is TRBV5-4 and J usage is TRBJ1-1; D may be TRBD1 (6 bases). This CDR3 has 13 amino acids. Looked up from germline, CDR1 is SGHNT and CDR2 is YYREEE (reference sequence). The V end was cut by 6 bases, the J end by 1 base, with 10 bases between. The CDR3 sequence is CASTGQKNTEAFF. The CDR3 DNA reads TGTGCCAGCACCGGACAGAAGAACACTGAAGCTTTCTTT.

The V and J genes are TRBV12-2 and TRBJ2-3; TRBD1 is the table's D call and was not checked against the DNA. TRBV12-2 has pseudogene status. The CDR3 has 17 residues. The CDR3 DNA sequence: TGTGCAAGTCGCTCAAGGGCCGGGACAGGGGGCGCAGATACGCAGTATTTT. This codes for CASRSRAGTGGADTQYF.

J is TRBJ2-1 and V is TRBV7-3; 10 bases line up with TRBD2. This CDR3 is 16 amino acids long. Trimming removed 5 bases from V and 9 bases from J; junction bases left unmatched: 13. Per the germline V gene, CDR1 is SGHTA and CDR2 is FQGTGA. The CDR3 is CASSQGGSGRQGEQFF. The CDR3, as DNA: TGTGCCAGCAGCCAAGGGGGTAGCGGGAGGCAGGGTGAGCAGTTCTTC.

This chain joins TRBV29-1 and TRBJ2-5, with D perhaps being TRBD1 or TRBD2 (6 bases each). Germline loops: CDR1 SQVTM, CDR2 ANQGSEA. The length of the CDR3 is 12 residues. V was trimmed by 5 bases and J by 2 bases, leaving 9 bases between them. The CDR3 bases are TGCAGCGTTAGGGGGGATCAAGAGACCCAGTACTTC. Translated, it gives CSVRGDQETQYF.